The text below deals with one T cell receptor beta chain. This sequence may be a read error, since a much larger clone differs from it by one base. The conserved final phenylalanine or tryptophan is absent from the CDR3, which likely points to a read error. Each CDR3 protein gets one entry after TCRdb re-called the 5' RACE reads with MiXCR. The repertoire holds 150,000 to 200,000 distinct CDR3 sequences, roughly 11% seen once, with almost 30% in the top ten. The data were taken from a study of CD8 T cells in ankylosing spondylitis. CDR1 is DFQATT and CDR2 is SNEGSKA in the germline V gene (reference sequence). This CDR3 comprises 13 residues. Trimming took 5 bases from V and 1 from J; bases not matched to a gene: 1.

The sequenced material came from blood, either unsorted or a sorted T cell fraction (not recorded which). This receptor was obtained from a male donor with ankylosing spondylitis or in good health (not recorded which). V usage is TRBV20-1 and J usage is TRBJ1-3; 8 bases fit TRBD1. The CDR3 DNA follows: TGCAGTGCTTGGACAGGGTCTGGAAACACCATATATCTT. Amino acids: CSAWTGSGNTIYL.